This T cell receptor beta chain comes out of a study of T cell responses to AZD1222 COVID-19 vaccine (dated by TCRdb to about 2021). In terms of the full investigation: TCR sequencing was performed for 230 to 250 trial participants, of whom some 200 were given two doses of AZD1222 and approximately 25 were given two doses of MenACWY control vaccine. Trial participants were enrolled by age into 18-55, 56-69 and 70-plus year subgroups, with 148, 28 and 57 TCR-sequenced participants respectively. What the work shows at the level of the full study, not this receptor alone: Epitopes outside the regions mutated in the B.1.351 and B.1.1.7 variants were reportedly recognized by nearly half of the unique spike-specific TCRs. The vaccine-associated CD4 TCRs covered the entire spike protein, and the dominant responses fell in regions 160-218 and 743-854. A significant rise in spike-specific TCR breadth and depth was observed after two AZD1222 doses relative to day 0 and relative to MenACWY recipients. No day 14 peak-response samples were available, so repertoires were characterized only after the peak T cell response. Participants were mostly white British and included more females than males, and it was suggested by the authors that clonal diversity may have been underestimated. Only a handful of AZD1222 recipients were SARS-CoV-2 seropositive at baseline, limiting conclusions about previously exposed vaccinees. In the small 56-69-year group, the increase in depth fell short of significance, most likely because of low power.

Remarks on this clone: This receptor's antigen is unknown. Nothing much larger sits one base from this clone, and base qualities are not available.

CDR1 and CDR2, per the germline V gene (reference sequence), are LNHDA and SQIVND. Trimming at the junction amounts to 3 bases on V and 4 bases on J, and the germline ends lie 16 bases apart. The CDR3, from cysteine to phenylalanine, totals 15 residues. The read is trimmed to its CDR3 DNA, 45 bases read in frame from base 1. The CDR3 regions of human TCRbeta chains were analyzed by immunosequencing. The original methods were these. TCRs in the repertoires were matched against a reference library of SARS-CoV-2-specific TCRs that had been generated with the MIRA antigen-specificity platform. Breadth was defined as the fraction of unique TCRs that were SARS-CoV-2-associated. Depth was defined as the fraction of total T cells that were SARS-CoV-2-associated. Using the MIRA data, every spike-specific TCR was mapped to the spike region that the TCR reacted to and assigned to either a CD4 or a CD8 class. Log10-transformed breadth and depth values were compared by one-way ANOVA with Sidak's multiple comparisons tests. TCRdb obtained this table from immuneACCESS and retained in-frame rearrangements with V and J assigned. These tables miss some clones; where compared with another copy, unresolved V genes account for less than half of the shortfall, and the remainder is unexplained. Clonal size and the V and J genes are those of that table, whereas D and trimming came from the DNA. Within this sample are fewer than 100,000 clones, with about 88% of them counted one time only. Over 12% of the sample rests with the top ten.

This specimen's time point label, per the study, means: about 28 days (+/-7) after the second vaccine dose. AZD1222 recipients given second doses at about 4 weeks or at about 12 weeks were pooled, since spike-specific TCR depth and breadth were not found to differ between the two schedules. Samples from vaccinated people were obtained from the UK trials COV001 and COV002, which included a single-blind randomized controlled phase 2/3 trial of AZD1222 (ChAdOx1 nCoV-19) in healthy adults. For TCRbeta chain sequencing, PBMC samples were collected from trial participants at day 0 and at day 28 after the second dose.

Sequenced here: peripheral blood, sampled 28 days after the second AZD1222 dose. The receptor comes from an adult who received the AZD1222 COVID-19 vaccine. Recombination joined TRBV19 with TRBJ2-7; TRBD1 could be the D gene, as 5 bases match. The bases read TGTGCCAGTAGTATTGCGGCAGGGATACCTTACGAGCAGTACTTC. The resulting protein is CASSIAAGIPYEQYF.